This TCR beta chain is drawn from a study of beta chain features in type 1 diabetes. Isolated RNA was reverse transcribed in full, so expressed TCRB transcripts were sequenced. This table comes from immunoSEQ multiplex PCR, and its TCRdb copy is limited to in-frame clones, with some not included. The sample holds roughly 260,000 clones, approximately 10% seen once. Overall study findings and caveats: Reduced insertions and increased deletions marked VDJ junctions in type 1 diabetes patients. Type 1 diabetes patients had TCRB CDR3s that were shorter (moderately but significantly so) in all four CD4+ subsets. Patients and controls would be equally affected if PCR favored shorter templates.

Sorting with CD45RO/CCR7/CD25/CD127/CD95/CD27 yielded naive, central memory, regulatory and stem-like memory CD4+ cells. Trimming stripped 0 bases from V and 0 bases from J, with 8 bases between. The CDR3 consists of 15 residues. Germline CDR1 LNHNV, CDR2 YYDKDF (reference sequence). A word on this clone: The antigen remains unidentified.

The rearrangement joins TRBV15 to TRBJ1-2; D is perhaps TRBD1 (5 bases). The sample consisted of naive CD4+ T cells from blood. The receptor comes from a man aged 25-45 years with type 1 diabetes. CDR3 protein: CATSRDRTTNYGYTF. The CDR3 DNA reads TGTGCCACCAGCAGAGACAGGACAACTAACTATGGCTACACCTTC.